A selection of T cell receptor beta chains follows, all from one sample in a study of cytomegalovirus exposure and HLA in healthy donors. The table came from immunoSEQ multiplex PCR; TCRdb's copy has only in-frame clones and leaves some out. The sample yields approximately 240,000 clones, around 89% seen once. Sequenced material: PBMCs. These TCRs come from a woman in her late teens or twenties in good health and CMV-seronegative. CDR3s include the opening cysteine and the closing phenylalanine or tryptophan. The order of the fields is J gene, clone size, D gene, V gene, CDR3 protein, CDR3 DNA. A D gene is named only where the DNA matches it firmly. Size is stated for part of the rows, as once, few or many counts, or as a class when the clone is expanded.

TRBJ1-3,-,-,TRBV19,CASSIRRASSGNTIYF,TGTGCCAGTAGTATACGCAGGGCCAGCTCTGGAAACACCATATATTTT
TRBJ2-5,few,TRBD2,TRBV27,CASSRLAGALGMQTQYF,TGTGCCAGCAGTAGACTAGCGGGGGCCCTCGGCATGCAGACCCAGTACTTC
TRBJ1-5,few,-,TRBV9,CASSVDIGQPQHF,TGTGCCAGCAGCGTAGACATCGGGCAGCCCCAGCATTTT
TRBJ1-5,-,TRBD1,TRBV6-5,CASSFDRDRVNQPQHF,TGTGCCAGCAGTTTTGACCGGGACAGGGTCAATCAGCCCCAGCATTTT
TRBJ1-5,-,-,TRBV19,CASSIMEYSNQPQHF,TGTGCCAGTAGTATTATGGAGTATAGCAATCAGCCCCAGCATTTT
TRBJ2-7,-,-,TRBV30,CAWSVDRTRYEQYF,TGTGCCTGGAGTGTCGACAGGACCCGCTACGAGCAGTACTTC
TRBJ2-3,once,-,TRBV5-1,CASSPGGGDTQYF,TGCGCCAGCAGCCCGGGTGGCGGAGATACGCAGTATTTT
TRBJ2-2,once,-,TRBV12-5,CASGLWGPSTGELFF,TGTGCTAGTGGTTTGTGGGGGCCCTCCACCGGGGAGCTGTTTTTT
TRBJ2-1,-,TRBD2,TRBV9,CASSLGLAGGLYNEQFF,TGTGCCAGCAGCCTGGGACTAGCGGGGGGGCTCTACAATGAGCAGTTCTTC
TRBJ1-1,-,-,TRBV28,CASSLWEEAFF,TGTGCCAGCAGTTTATGGGAGGAAGCTTTCTTT
TRBJ2-2,-,-,TRBV6-5,CASSYLQAGELFF,TGTGCCAGCAGTTATCTCCAGGCCGGGGAGCTGTTTTTT
TRBJ1-2,-,-,TRBV19,CASEGVEYGYTF,TGTGCCAGCGAGGGGGTCGAGTATGGCTACACCTTC
TRBJ2-7,-,-,TRBV27,CASSLFGVPNYEQYF,TGTGCCAGCAGTTTATTCGGGGTTCCCAACTACGAGCAGTACTTC
TRBJ2-4,-,TRBD1,TRBV6-5,CASSYAGGLDIQYF,TGTGCCAGCAGTTACGCAGGGGGCTTGGACATTCAGTACTTC
TRBJ2-7,-,TRBD2,TRBV19,CASSIRIGRPGYEQYF,TGTGCCAGTAGTATACGTATCGGGAGGCCGGGTTACGAGCAGTACTTC
TRBJ2-3,-,-,TRBV6-4,CASSEASTDTQYF,TGTGCCAGCAGTGAAGCGAGCACAGATACGCAGTATTTT
TRBJ1-5,-,-,TRBV2,CATHGGAGQPQHF,TGTGCCACCCACGGGGGGGCGGGTCAGCCCCAGCATTTT
TRBJ2-7,-,TRBD1,TRBV5-6,CASSLEGAGYYEQYF,TGTGCCAGCAGCTTGGAGGGGGCCGGATACTACGAGCAGTACTTC
TRBJ2-1,-,-,TRBV6-6,CASSFSRDEQFF,TGTGCCAGCAGTTTTTCAAGAGATGAGCAGTTCTTC
TRBJ2-1,-,TRBD2,TRBV5-1,CASSLTTSGGASLFF,TGCGCCAGCAGCTTGACTACTAGCGGGGGGGCTAGTCTGTTCTTC
TRBJ1-5,-,TRBD1,TRBV27,CASSFTGGGQPQHF,TGTGCCAGCAGTTTTACAGGGGGAGGCCAGCCCCAGCATTTT
TRBJ1-2,-,TRBD1,TRBV5-6,CASSLVARDSFRGYTF,TGTGCCAGCAGCTTGGTCGCCCGGGACAGTTTTCGTGGCTACACCTTC
TRBJ1-2,-,-,TRBV5-1,CASSLDPGAGGYTF,TGCGCCAGCAGCTTGGATCCAGGGGCCGGTGGCTACACCTTC
TRBJ2-7,-,TRBD2,TRBV10-3,CAISGVSGGFYEQYF,TGTGCCATCAGTGGGGTTAGCGGGGGGTTTTACGAGCAGTACTTC
TRBJ2-5,-,-,TRBV2,CASSEAEETQYF,TGTGCCAGCAGTGAGGCGGAAGAGACCCAGTACTTC
TRBJ1-4,-,TRBD1,TRBV15,CATSRHRGPGEKLFF,TGTGCCACCAGCAGACACAGGGGCCCCGGGGAAAAACTGTTTTTT
TRBJ2-7,-,TRBD2,TRBV2,CASAQKGLAGSYEQYF,TGTGCCAGCGCCCAGAAGGGACTAGCGGGATCCTACGAGCAGTACTTC
TRBJ1-1,-,-,TRBV7-9,CATRRGPNTEAFF,TGTGCCACTCGACGGGGTCCGAACACTGAAGCTTTCTTT
TRBJ1-1,-,-,TRBV13,CASKFRGANTEAFF,TGTGCCAGCAAATTCCGTGGGGCGAACACTGAAGCTTTCTTT
TRBJ1-2,once,TRBD1,TRBV7-2,CASSPREGGGHGYTF,TGTGCCAGCAGCCCTAGGGAAGGGGGCGGTCATGGCTACACCTTC
TRBJ1-5,-,-,TRBV19,CASSIPGGNQPQHF,TGTGCCAGTAGTATTCCAGGGGGCAATCAGCCCCAGCATTTT
TRBJ1-5,-,-,TRBV29-1,CSVTSGSSGDQPQHF,TGCAGCGTTACCTCCGGGAGCTCGGGGGATCAGCCCCAGCATTTT
TRBJ1-2,-,-,TRBV5-1,CASSLDISNYGYTF,TGCGCCAGCAGCTTGGACATCTCTAACTATGGCTACACCTTC
TRBJ2-7,-,-,TRBV5-5,CASIGGDSLGQYF,TGTGCCAGCATCGGAGGGGATAGCCTAGGGCAGTACTTC
TRBJ2-5,-,-,TRBV7-2,CASSRGTLETQYF,TGTGCCAGCAGTCGCGGGACTTTAGAGACCCAGTACTTC
TRBJ2-2,-,-,TRBV6-6,CASSGGTGIFTGELFF,TGTGCCAGCAGCGGCGGGACCGGGATCTTCACCGGGGAGCTGTTTTTT
TRBJ2-5,-,-,TRBV7-7,CASSSSPQGKGETQYF,TGTGCCAGCAGCTCCTCACCACAGGGAAAAGGAGAGACCCAGTACTTC
TRBJ2-7,once,-,TRBV7-2,CASSLSPGSTPLYF,TGTGCCAGCAGCTTATCTCCGGGATCCACGCCCCTGTACTTC
TRBJ2-7,-,-,TRBV6-5,CASSNLFSYEQYF,TGTGCCAGCAGTAATCTGTTCTCCTACGAGCAGTACTTC
TRBJ2-5,-,-,TRBV12-2,CASRLTYKGGQGQLNQETQYF,TGTGCAAGTCGCTTAACCTACAAAGGGGGACAGGGACAACTAAACCAAGAGACCCAGTACTTC
TRBJ2-2,-,-,TRBV19,CASSRGSNTGELFF,TGTGCCAGTAGTCGGGGGTCGAACACCGGGGAGCTGTTTTTT
TRBJ2-1,-,-,TRBV5-1,CASSLEEGNEQFF,TGCGCCAGCAGCTTGGAGGAGGGCAATGAGCAGTTCTTC